This T cell receptor (beta chain) was sequenced during a study of T-cell reconstitution after alpha-beta-depleted transplantation in children. TCRbeta library preparation incorporated unique molecular identifiers. TCRdb called the PCR reads again in MiXCR, with one record for every CDR3 protein. The table records roughly 150,000 distinct CDR3 sequences, roughly 10% of them present only once. Notes on the study in general: As was reported, about two months after transplant, alpha-beta T cells came from several hundred expanded graft clones. From surviving recipient T cells and thymic progenitors came the high day-60 TCRbeta diversity observed in some patients.

This clonotype has ten or more counts. The target antigen is unknown. This CDR3 has 17 residues. The germline V gene has CDR1 MGHDK and CDR2 SYGVNS. V lost 7 bases, J lost 0 bases, and 19 bases lay in between. The chain is built from TRBV25-1 and TRBJ1-3, with D possibly being TRBD1 (6 bases). The receptor was derived from a boy between 2 and 15 years old with acute myeloid leukemia, due to receive a stem cell transplant. The source material was PBMCs, sampled before TCRalphabeta/CD19-depleted stem cell transplant. CDR3 nucleotide sequence: TGTGCCAGCATGCCCGCCTTCGGGACACCCTCTGGAAACACCATATATTTT. Translating it yields CASMPAFGTPSGNTIYF.